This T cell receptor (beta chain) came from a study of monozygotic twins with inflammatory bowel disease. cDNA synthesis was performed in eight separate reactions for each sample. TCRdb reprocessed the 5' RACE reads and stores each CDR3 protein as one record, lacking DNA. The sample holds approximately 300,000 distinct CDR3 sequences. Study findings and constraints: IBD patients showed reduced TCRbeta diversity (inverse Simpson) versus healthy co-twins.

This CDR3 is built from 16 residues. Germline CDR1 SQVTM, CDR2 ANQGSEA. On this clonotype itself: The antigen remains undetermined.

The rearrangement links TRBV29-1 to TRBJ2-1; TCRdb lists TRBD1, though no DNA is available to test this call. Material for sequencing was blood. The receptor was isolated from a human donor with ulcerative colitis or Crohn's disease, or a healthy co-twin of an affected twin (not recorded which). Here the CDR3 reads CSVEADRTHLYNEQFF.